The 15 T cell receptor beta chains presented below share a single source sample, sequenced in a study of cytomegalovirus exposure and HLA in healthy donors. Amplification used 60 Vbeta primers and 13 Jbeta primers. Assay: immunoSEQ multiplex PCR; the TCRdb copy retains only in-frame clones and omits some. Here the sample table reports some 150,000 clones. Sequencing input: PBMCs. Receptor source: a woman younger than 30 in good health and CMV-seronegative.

CDR3: CASSRQGSRNTEAFF. The DNA of the CDR3 is TGTGCCAGTAGCCGACAGGGGAGTAGGAACACTGAAGCTTTCTTT. The chain links TRBV19 to TRBJ1-1, with 8 bases that match TRBD1. Losses at the gene ends were 6 bases for V and 1 base for J; bases not matched to a gene: 7. Germline V gene data show CDR1 as LNHDA and CDR2 as SQIVND (reference sequence). The CDR3 consists of 15 residues.

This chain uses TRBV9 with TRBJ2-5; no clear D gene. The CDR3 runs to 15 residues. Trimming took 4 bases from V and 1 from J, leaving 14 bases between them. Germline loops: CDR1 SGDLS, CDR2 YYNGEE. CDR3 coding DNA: TGTGCCAGCAGCCGTCAACCCCACAGCCAAGAGACCCAGTACTTC. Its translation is CASSRQPHSQETQYF.

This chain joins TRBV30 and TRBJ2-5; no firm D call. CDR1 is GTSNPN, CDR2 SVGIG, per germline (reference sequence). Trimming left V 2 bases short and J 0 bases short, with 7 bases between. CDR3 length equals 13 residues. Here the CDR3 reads CAWSPGYQETQYF. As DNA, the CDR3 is TGTGCCTGGAGTCCAGGCTACCAAGAGACCCAGTACTTC.

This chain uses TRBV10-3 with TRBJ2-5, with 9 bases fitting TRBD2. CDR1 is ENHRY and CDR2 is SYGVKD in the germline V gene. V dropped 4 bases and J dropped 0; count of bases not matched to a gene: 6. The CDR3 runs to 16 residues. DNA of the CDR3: TGTGCCATCAGTGGCGTAGCGGGGGCAAACCAAGAGACCCAGTACTTC. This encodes CAISGVAGANQETQYF.

This CDR3 reads CASSQDWAGAKPQHF. The CDR3 DNA follows: TGCGCCAGCAGCCAAGATTGGGCAGGGGCCAAACCCCAGCATTTT. The rearrangement uses TRBV4-1 and TRBJ1-5; TRBD1 might be the D (6 bases). The CDR3 totals 15 residues. Deletions cut 0 bases from V and 10 bases from J, with 16 bases between. Germline V gives CDR1 MGHRA, CDR2 YSYEKL.

Written as DNA, the CDR3 is TGTGCCAGTATTAGGACAGGATTAGTGGCTGAAGCTTTCTTT. This sequence encodes CASIRTGLVAEAFF. The chain joins TRBV19 to TRBJ1-1; 7 bases are a match to TRBD1. CDR3 length: 14 residues. The V gene end was trimmed by 7 bases and the J gene end by 6 bases; junction bases not matched to a gene: 11. Germline CDR1 LNHDA, CDR2 SQIVND (reference sequence).

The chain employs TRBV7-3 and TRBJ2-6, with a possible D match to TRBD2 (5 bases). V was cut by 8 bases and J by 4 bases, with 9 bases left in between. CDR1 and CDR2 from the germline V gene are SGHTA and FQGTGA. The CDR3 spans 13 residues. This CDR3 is CASRGAGANVLTF. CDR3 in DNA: TGTGCCAGCCGGGGAGCCGGGGCCAACGTCCTGACTTTC.

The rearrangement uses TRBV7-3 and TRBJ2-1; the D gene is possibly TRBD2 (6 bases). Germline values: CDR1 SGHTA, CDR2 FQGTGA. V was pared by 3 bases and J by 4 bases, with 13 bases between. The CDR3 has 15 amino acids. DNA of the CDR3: TGTGCCAGCAGCTTGGGAACGGAGGGGTACAATGAGCAGTTCTTC. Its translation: CASSLGTEGYNEQFF.

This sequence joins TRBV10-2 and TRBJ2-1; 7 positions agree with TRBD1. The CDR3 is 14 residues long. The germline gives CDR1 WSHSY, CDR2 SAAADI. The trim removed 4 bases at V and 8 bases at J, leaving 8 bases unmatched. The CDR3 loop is CASSASGGIYEQFF. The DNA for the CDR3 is TGCGCCAGCAGTGCGTCAGGGGGTATCTATGAGCAGTTCTTC.

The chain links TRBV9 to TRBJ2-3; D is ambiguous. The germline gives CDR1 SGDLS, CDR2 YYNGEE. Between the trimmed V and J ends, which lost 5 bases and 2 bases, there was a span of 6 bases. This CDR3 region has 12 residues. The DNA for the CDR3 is TGTGCCAGCAGTGACTCCACAGATACGCAGTATTTT. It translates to CASSDSTDTQYF.

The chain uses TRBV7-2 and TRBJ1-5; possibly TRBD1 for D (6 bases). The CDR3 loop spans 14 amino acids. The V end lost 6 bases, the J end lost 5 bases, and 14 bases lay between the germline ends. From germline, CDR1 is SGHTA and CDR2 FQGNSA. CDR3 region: CASSSQGKDQPQHF. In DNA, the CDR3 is TGTGCCAGCAGTTCTCAGGGGAAGGATCAGCCCCAGCATTTT.

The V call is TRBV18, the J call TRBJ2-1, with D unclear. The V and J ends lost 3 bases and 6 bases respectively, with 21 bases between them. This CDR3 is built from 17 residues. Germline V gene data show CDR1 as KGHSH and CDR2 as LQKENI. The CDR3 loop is CASSPLGPGSVVNEQFF. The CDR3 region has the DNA TGTGCCAGCTCACCGTTGGGTCCGGGTTCGGTTGTCAATGAGCAGTTCTTC.

For the CDR3, the DNA is TGTGCCAGCTCTCCTGCGGGGGCGAACACCGGGGAGCTGTTTTTT. Translated: CASSPAGANTGELFF. The genes are TRBV6-1 and TRBJ2-2; 7 bases map to TRBD2. The V segment lost 8 bases and the J segment 0 bases; nucleotides outside the gene matches: 6. The CDR3 contains 15 residues. The germline gives CDR1 MNHNS, CDR2 SASEGT.

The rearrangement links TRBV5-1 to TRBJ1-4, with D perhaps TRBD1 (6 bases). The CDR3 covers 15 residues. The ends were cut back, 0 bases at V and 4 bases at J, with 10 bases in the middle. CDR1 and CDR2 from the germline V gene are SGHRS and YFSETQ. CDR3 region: CASSLAGTSNEKLFF. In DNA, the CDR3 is TGCGCCAGCAGCTTGGCCGGGACAAGTAATGAAAAACTGTTTTTT. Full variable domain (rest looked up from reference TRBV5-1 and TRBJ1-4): KAGVTQTPRYLIKTRGQQVTLSCSPISGHRSVSWYQQTPGQGLQFLFEYFSETQRNKGNFPGRFSGRQFSNSRSEMNVSTLELGDSALYLCASSLAGTSNEKLFFGSGTQLSVL.

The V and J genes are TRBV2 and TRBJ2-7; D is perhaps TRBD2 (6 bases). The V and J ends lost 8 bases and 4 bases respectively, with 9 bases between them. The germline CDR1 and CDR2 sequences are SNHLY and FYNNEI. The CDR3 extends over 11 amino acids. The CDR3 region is CASGLSYEQYF. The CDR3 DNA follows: TGTGCCAGCGGACTATCGTACGAGCAGTACTTC.